This record covers a single T cell receptor (beta chain). This sample was taken from a study of blood T cell repertoires in COVID-19. Study in general: Collection of acute and convalescent COVID-19 samples took place in the United States, Italy and Spain. PBMCs, B-cell-depleted T cells, or T cells provided the cDNA or gDNA that made up the material.

As handled by the study authors: Amplification with reference gene primers provided the estimates of nucleated cell counts. Assay: immunoSEQ multiplex PCR; the TCRdb copy retains only in-frame clones and omits some. V and J calls and clone size are copied from that table; D and trimming were computed from the DNA. The sample yields 200,000 or so clones, 80% to 90% seen once. Input material: peripheral blood. The receptor comes from a human donor in a cohort sampled during active COVID-19.

The CDR3 region has the DNA TGCGCCAGCAGCTTGGACGGGAAGGAGACAGATACGCAGTATTTT. Translating gives CASSLDGKETDTQYF. The chain joins TRBV5-1 to TRBJ2-3; perhaps TRBD2 as D (5 bases). Trimming cost V 0 bases and J 3 bases, with 11 bases left between them. Germline CDR1 reads SGHRS; CDR2 reads YFSETQ. This CDR3 spans 15 amino acids.